The rows below give T cell receptor beta chains drawn from one sample of a study of cytomegalovirus exposure and HLA in healthy donors. Assay used: immunoSEQ multiplex PCR; TCRdb lists only in-frame clones, some missing. The table shows 110,000 or so clones, with over 8.5% occurring only once. Material: PBMCs. The source of these receptors is a woman aged 40 to 49 in good health and CMV-seropositive. Each CDR3 is given with its conserved first and last residue. A D gene is named only where the DNA matches it firmly. Only some rows state a clone size, as once, few, many or a class for expanded clones.

J gene: TRBJ2-7; D gene: NA; V gene: TRBV4-1; clone size: NA; CDR3 DNA: TGCGCCAGCAGCCCCTTGACTAGACGGGTTGACGAGCAGTACTTC; CDR3 protein: CASSPLTRRVDEQYF
J gene: TRBJ1-4; D gene: TRBD1; V gene: TRBV27; clone size: few; CDR3 DNA: TGTGCCAGCAGCGGACAGGGAGTTAGTGAAAAACTGTTTTTT; CDR3 protein: CASSGQGVSEKLFF
J gene: TRBJ2-7; D gene: NA; V gene: TRBV30; clone size: NA; CDR3 DNA: TGTGCCTGGGAGAATAGGGGAACCTACGAGCAGTACTTC; CDR3 protein: CAWENRGTYEQYF
J gene: TRBJ1-1; D gene: TRBD1; V gene: TRBV6-5; clone size: few; CDR3 DNA: TGTGCCAGCAGTTACCGGACAGGGGGCACTGAAGCTTTCTTT; CDR3 protein: CASSYRTGGTEAFF
J gene: TRBJ1-5; D gene: NA; V gene: TRBV5-1; clone size: NA; CDR3 DNA: TGCGCCAGCAGCTTGGACAGGTCTCAGCCCCAGCATTTT; CDR3 protein: CASSLDRSQPQHF
J gene: TRBJ2-7; D gene: TRBD1; V gene: TRBV29-1; clone size: few; CDR3 DNA: TGCAGCGTTTTTGGTCCGGGACAGGGGGCCTACGAGCAGTACTTC; CDR3 protein: CSVFGPGQGAYEQYF
J gene: TRBJ2-3; D gene: TRBD1; V gene: TRBV18; clone size: NA; CDR3 DNA: TGTGCCAGCTCACTCATTGGTCGGACAGGGGTGGGCACAGATACGCAGTATTTT; CDR3 protein: CASSLIGRTGVGTDTQYF
J gene: TRBJ1-1; D gene: NA; V gene: TRBV19; clone size: NA; CDR3 DNA: TGTGCCAGTAGCCCACAGAGAACGACTGAAGCTTTCTTT; CDR3 protein: CASSPQRTTEAFF
J gene: TRBJ2-3; D gene: TRBD2; V gene: TRBV11-3; clone size: few; CDR3 DNA: TGTGCCAGCGAGGTCGGCGGGGGGAACACAGATACGCAGTATTTT; CDR3 protein: CASEVGGGNTDTQYF
J gene: TRBJ1-2; D gene: NA; V gene: TRBV6-5; clone size: NA; CDR3 DNA: TGTGCCAGCGGGGGGGCTAGGGGATATGGCTACACCTTC; CDR3 protein: CASGGARGYGYTF
J gene: TRBJ2-5; D gene: TRBD1; V gene: TRBV27; clone size: few; CDR3 DNA: TGTGCCAGCGGCCCAGACAGGGGAGAGACCCAGTACTTC; CDR3 protein: CASGPDRGETQYF
J gene: TRBJ1-1; D gene: TRBD1; V gene: TRBV11-2; clone size: few; CDR3 DNA: TGTGCCAGCAGCTTAGATTACCAGGGGGCTAATGAAGCTTTCTTT; CDR3 protein: CASSLDYQGANEAFF
J gene: TRBJ2-7; D gene: TRBD1; V gene: TRBV7-3; clone size: few; CDR3 DNA: TGTGCCAGCAGCAGCGTGGGACAGGGCGGCGAGCAGTACTTC; CDR3 protein: CASSSVGQGGEQYF
J gene: TRBJ1-2; D gene: TRBD1; V gene: TRBV10-3; clone size: few; CDR3 DNA: TGTGCCATCAGTGTTACAGGGGGAATTAACTATGGCTACACCTTC; CDR3 protein: CAISVTGGINYGYTF
J gene: TRBJ1-3; D gene: TRBD1; V gene: TRBV6-1; clone size: few; CDR3 DNA: TGTGCCGGTAGGACAGGATCTAGCTCTGGAAACACCATATATTTT; CDR3 protein: CAGRTGSSSGNTIYF
J gene: TRBJ2-7; D gene: NA; V gene: TRBV6-1; clone size: NA; CDR3 DNA: TGTGCCAGCATCCCGACCGACGCCGGGACCTACGAGCAGTACTTC; CDR3 protein: CASIPTDAGTYEQYF
J gene: TRBJ1-5; D gene: TRBD1; V gene: TRBV5-6; clone size: NA; CDR3 DNA: TGTGCCAGCAGCTTGAGAGGGACAGGGAATCAGCCCCAGCATTTT; CDR3 protein: CASSLRGTGNQPQHF
J gene: TRBJ2-3; D gene: NA; V gene: TRBV4-2; clone size: few; CDR3 DNA: TGTGCCAGCAGCCTCGCGGGGCCGGGGACGGATACGCAGTATTTT; CDR3 protein: CASSLAGPGTDTQYF
J gene: TRBJ2-3; D gene: TRBD1; V gene: TRBV12-5; clone size: NA; CDR3 DNA: TGTGCTAGTGCCGTGACAGGGGGCCAAGATACGCAGTATTTT; CDR3 protein: CASAVTGGQDTQYF
J gene: TRBJ1-4; D gene: NA; V gene: TRBV7-6; clone size: NA; CDR3 DNA: TGTGCCAGCAGCATCGACTCAGAAAAACTGTTTTTT; CDR3 protein: CASSIDSEKLFF
J gene: TRBJ2-2; D gene: TRBD1; V gene: TRBV5-1; clone size: NA; CDR3 DNA: TGCGCCAGCAGCTTCGGGACAGCGAACACCGGGGAGCTGTTTTTT; CDR3 protein: CASSFGTANTGELFF
J gene: TRBJ1-1; D gene: NA; V gene: TRBV6-5; clone size: NA; CDR3 DNA: TGTGCCAGCAGGGGGGGGGCAGCGGGGACTGAAGCTTTCTTT; CDR3 protein: CASRGGAAGTEAFF
J gene: TRBJ2-1; D gene: NA; V gene: TRBV4-1; clone size: many; CDR3 DNA: TGTGCCAGCAGCCAAGAGGGGCCTGAGCAGTTCTTC; CDR3 protein: CASSQEGPEQFF
J gene: TRBJ1-1; D gene: NA; V gene: TRBV6-1; clone size: few; CDR3 DNA: TGTGCCAGCAGTGACAGGGGTAACACTGAAGCTTTCTTT; CDR3 protein: CASSDRGNTEAFF
J gene: TRBJ2-6; D gene: TRBD1; V gene: TRBV5-4; clone size: NA; CDR3 DNA: TGTGCCAGCAGCACGGGACAGGGTTCTGGGGCCAACGTCCTGACTTTC; CDR3 protein: CASSTGQGSGANVLTF
J gene: TRBJ1-5; D gene: TRBD1; V gene: TRBV19; clone size: few; CDR3 DNA: TGTGCCAGTAGTGTGGACAGGGGGCGAAATCAGCCCCAGCATTTT; CDR3 protein: CASSVDRGRNQPQHF
J gene: TRBJ2-1; D gene: TRBD1; V gene: TRBV25-1; clone size: NA; CDR3 DNA: TGTGCCAGCACTCGGACAGGGGGCTACAATGAGCAGTTCTTC; CDR3 protein: CASTRTGGYNEQFF
J gene: TRBJ2-1; D gene: NA; V gene: TRBV27; clone size: NA; CDR3 DNA: TGTGTAACTAGCTATACCCTCAATGAGCAGTTCTTC; CDR3 protein: CVTSYTLNEQFF
J gene: TRBJ2-1; D gene: NA; V gene: TRBV5-1; clone size: NA; CDR3 DNA: TGCGCCAGCAGCTTGGCGACTACCCACAATGAGCAGTTCTTC; CDR3 protein: CASSLATTHNEQFF
J gene: TRBJ2-3; D gene: TRBD2; V gene: TRBV7-3; clone size: NA; CDR3 DNA: TGTGCCAGCAGCTTACTAGCGGGGCGCACAGATACGCAGTATTTT; CDR3 protein: CASSLLAGRTDTQYF
J gene: TRBJ1-1; D gene: TRBD1; V gene: TRBV19; clone size: NA; CDR3 DNA: TGTGCCAGTAGCCTGGGACAGGGGTACACTGAAGCTTTCTTT; CDR3 protein: CASSLGQGYTEAFF
J gene: TRBJ2-5; D gene: NA; V gene: TRBV5-4; clone size: NA; CDR3 DNA: TGTGCCAGCAGCTTACTAGTCTCCGAGACCCAGTACTTC; CDR3 protein: CASSLLVSETQYF
J gene: TRBJ2-3; D gene: TRBD2; V gene: TRBV6-1; clone size: few; CDR3 DNA: TGTGCCAGCAGGGCGACTAGCGGGGGGGGAGATACGCAGTATTTT; CDR3 protein: CASRATSGGGDTQYF
J gene: TRBJ1-1; D gene: NA; V gene: TRBV5-1; clone size: few; CDR3 DNA: TGCGCCAGCAGCTTGGATGGGGGACAGAACACTGAAGCTTTCTTT; CDR3 protein: CASSLDGGQNTEAFF
J gene: TRBJ2-7; D gene: TRBD1; V gene: TRBV5-1; clone size: NA; CDR3 DNA: TGCGCCAGCAGCCCGGACAGGGGCCGGTACGAGCAGTACTTC; CDR3 protein: CASSPDRGRYEQYF
J gene: TRBJ2-2; D gene: TRBD1; V gene: TRBV28; clone size: NA; CDR3 DNA: TGTGCCAGCAGGCGGGGACAGGCCGGGGAGCTGTTTTTT; CDR3 protein: CASRRGQAGELFF
J gene: TRBJ2-6; D gene: NA; V gene: TRBV11-2; clone size: NA; CDR3 DNA: TGTGCCAGCTCCTGGCCAGGGGCCAACGTCCTGACTTTC; CDR3 protein: CASSWPGANVLTF
J gene: TRBJ1-1; D gene: TRBD1; V gene: TRBV5-1; clone size: NA; CDR3 DNA: TGCGCCAGCAGCCACGGACAGGGCAGCACTGAAGCTTTCTTT; CDR3 protein: CASSHGQGSTEAFF
J gene: TRBJ1-1; D gene: TRBD1; V gene: TRBV5-4; clone size: NA; CDR3 DNA: TGTGCCAGCAGCGCGGGACAGGGGGCGACCACTGAAGCTTTCTTT; CDR3 protein: CASSAGQGATTEAFF
J gene: TRBJ1-4; D gene: TRBD1; V gene: TRBV18; clone size: NA; CDR3 DNA: TGTGCCAGCTCGCCGCTTACGGGACAGGCCGAGGAAAAACTGTTTTTT; CDR3 protein: CASSPLTGQAEEKLFF
J gene: TRBJ2-1; D gene: NA; V gene: TRBV7-3; clone size: NA; CDR3 DNA: TGTGCCAGCAGCTCCGGGACATCCGGCAATGAGCAGTTCTTC; CDR3 protein: CASSSGTSGNEQFF
J gene: TRBJ1-3; D gene: TRBD1; V gene: TRBV2; clone size: many; CDR3 DNA: TGTGCCAGCAGTAGCTGGGACAGCTTCTCTGGAAACACCATATATTTT; CDR3 protein: CASSSWDSFSGNTIYF
J gene: TRBJ1-1; D gene: NA; V gene: TRBV5-8; clone size: few; CDR3 DNA: TGTGCCAGCACCAACCATCGGGGCACTGAAGCTTTCTTT; CDR3 protein: CASTNHRGTEAFF
J gene: TRBJ1-4; D gene: NA; V gene: TRBV5-1; clone size: NA; CDR3 DNA: TGCGCCAGCCTCCTCCGAGCTTCAACTAATGAAAAACTGTTTTTT; CDR3 protein: CASLLRASTNEKLFF
J gene: TRBJ2-7; D gene: NA; V gene: TRBV29-1; clone size: few; CDR3 DNA: TGCAGCGTTAAGACTAGTGGGTCTCACGAGCAGTACTTC; CDR3 protein: CSVKTSGSHEQYF
J gene: TRBJ1-2; D gene: TRBD1; V gene: TRBV27; clone size: NA; CDR3 DNA: TGTGCCAGCAGTTTAGCCGACAGGGCCGGTGGCTACACCTTC; CDR3 protein: CASSLADRAGGYTF
J gene: TRBJ2-6; D gene: TRBD1; V gene: TRBV6-1; clone size: few; CDR3 DNA: TGTGCCAGCAGTGGGGACAGCAGCTCTGGGGCCAACGTCCTGACTTTC; CDR3 protein: CASSGDSSSGANVLTF
J gene: TRBJ2-5; D gene: NA; V gene: TRBV9; clone size: NA; CDR3 DNA: TGTGCCAGCAGCGAACCGATCCCGGGGGTCCAAGAGACCCAGTACTTC; CDR3 protein: CASSEPIPGVQETQYF
J gene: TRBJ2-7; D gene: NA; V gene: TRBV30; clone size: NA; CDR3 DNA: TGTGCCTGGAGTGCAACCTACGAGCAGTACTTC; CDR3 protein: CAWSATYEQYF
J gene: TRBJ1-2; D gene: NA; V gene: TRBV21-1; clone size: few; CDR3 DNA: TGTGCCAGCAGCAAAGTTCTCAGTCCCTATGGCTACACCTTC; CDR3 protein: CASSKVLSPYGYTF
J gene: TRBJ1-1; D gene: NA; V gene: TRBV5-4; clone size: few; CDR3 DNA: TGTGCCAGCAGCTTGGGGACATCCACTGAAGCTTTCTTT; CDR3 protein: CASSLGTSTEAFF